This passage covers 28 T cell receptor beta chains from one sample sequenced in a study of Ad26.COV2.S vaccination and SARS-CoV-2 variants. Some clones are missing from TCRdb's copy, which holds only in-frame ones; the method was immunoSEQ multiplex PCR. This sample has about 400,000 clones, with 80% to 90% found just once. Treatment here: about 20 received Ad26.COV2.S at low or high dose, single or two shots; 5 received placebo; per-sample allocation not given. Samples were taken on day 63 after the first vaccine or placebo injection. The starting material was peripheral blood, obtained in a trial of Ad26.COV2.S vaccine versus placebo. These TCRs come from a person between 18 and 65 years old who received the Ad26.COV2.S COVID-19 vaccine or a placebo.

This chain links TRBV9 with TRBJ2-3; 9 positions match TRBD2. With 0 bases clipped from V and 3 bases from J, the junction kept 11 bases outside the gene matches. Per the germline V gene, CDR1 is SGDLS and CDR2 is YYNGEE. This CDR3 region has 18 residues. This CDR3 reads CASSVESASGEGTDTQYF. As DNA, the CDR3 is TGTGCCAGCAGCGTAGAGTCGGCTAGCGGGGAAGGGACAGATACGCAGTATTTT.

The rearrangement links TRBV7-9 to TRBJ2-7; D uncertain. This CDR3 comprises 13 residues. CDR1 and CDR2 (germline): SEHNR, FQNEAQ (reference sequence). Between the trimmed V and J ends, which lost 3 bases and 2 bases, there was a span of 8 bases. The CDR3 DNA reads TGTGCCAGCAGCTTCGGTGGGCCCTACGAGCAGTACTTC. Translating it yields CASSFGGPYEQYF.

This chain links TRBV7-2 with TRBJ2-7; TRBD2 is a possible D gene (5 bases). Germline V gene data show CDR1 as SGHTA and CDR2 as FQGNSA. V lost 2 bases and J 0 bases, leaving 8 bases between the germline ends. The CDR3 length is 14 residues. The CDR3 sequence: CASSLTSSSYEQYF. The CDR3 DNA reads TGTGCCAGCAGCTTAACTAGTAGCTCCTACGAGCAGTACTTC.

The J gene is TRBJ2-7, the V gene TRBV12-5; 10 bases fit TRBD1. The CDR3 loop spans 15 amino acids. With V trimmed by 1 base and J by 6 bases, 6 bases remained unmatched. In germline, CDR1 is LGHNT, CDR2 FRNRAP. DNA for the CDR3: TGTGCTAGTGGTTTGGCGGGACAGGGGACCGGCGAGCAGTACTTC. Protein sequence: CASGLAGQGTGEQYF.

This rearrangement joins TRBV12-2 to TRBJ2-5; TRBD2 was called by the table and not checked on the DNA. TRBV12-2 is classified as a pseudogene. The CDR3 runs to 18 residues. CDR3 bases: TGTGCAAGTCGCTCCCCTCGACGGGGCGCGGGGTCTCAAGAGACCCAGTACTTC. Encoded protein: CASRSPRRGAGSQETQYF.

The chain has TRBV19 and TRBJ1-2; D gene unclear. This CDR3 is 12 amino acids long. Germline assignment: CDR1 LNHDA and CDR2 SQIVND (reference sequence). Trimming left V 4 bases short and J 5 bases short, with 8 bases between. The CDR3 protein is CASSSGLYGYTF. CDR3 nucleotides: TGTGCCAGTAGTAGCGGGTTGTATGGCTACACCTTC.

The V call is TRBV5-6, the J call TRBJ1-2; 10 positions match TRBD1. Trimming at V came to 2 bases and at J to 7 bases, leaving 5 bases not matched to a gene. The length of the CDR3 is 14 residues. Germline V gives CDR1 SGHDT, CDR2 YYEEEE. The CDR3 coding sequence is TGTGCCAGCAGCTTTGGGACAGGGGACGGTGGCTACACCTTC. Protein sequence: CASSFGTGDGGYTF.

The chain joins TRBV5-4 to TRBJ2-1; D ambiguous. Trimming stripped 7 bases from V and 12 bases from J, with 14 bases between. The germline V gene has CDR1 SGHNT and CDR2 YYREEE (reference sequence). CDR3 size: 11 residues. The CDR3 DNA follows: TGTGCCAGCTACTCACCCACTGGGCAGTTCTTC. Its protein product is CASYSPTGQFF.

This chain joins TRBV2 and TRBJ1-1; D gene ambiguous. The germline V gene has CDR1 SNHLY and CDR2 FYNNEI. CDR3 size: 11 residues. V was shortened by 7 bases and J by 8 bases, with 11 bases between the two germline ends. The CDR3 region has the DNA TGTGCCAGCATACGACGGTTGGAAGCTTTCTTT. It codes for CASIRRLEAFF.

The V gene is TRBV5-8, the J gene TRBJ1-6, with no clear D. V shed 0 bases and J shed 10 bases, with 8 bases lying between them. CDR3 length equals 13 residues. Germline CDR1 and CDR2: SGHTS and YDEGEE. The CDR3 bases are TGTGCCAGCAGCTTGGAAACGGAGTCACCCCTCCACTTT. It translates to CASSLETESPLHF.

This clone was counted only a few times. This sequence joins TRBV7-2 and TRBJ2-3; D possibly corresponds to TRBD2 (5 bases). CDR3 length: 14 residues. Germline lookup yields CDR1 SGHTA and CDR2 FQGNSA. The V end was cut by 1 base, the J end by 5 bases, with 10 bases between. CDR3 sequence: CASSLVGRVDTQYF. The CDR3 DNA is TGTGCCAGCAGCTTAGTAGGGCGGGTAGATACGCAGTATTTT.

The chain links TRBV5-4 to TRBJ2-1; D is possibly TRBD1 or TRBD2 (5 bases each). The CDR3 consists of 14 residues. Germline V gives CDR1 SGHNT, CDR2 YYREEE (reference sequence). Trimming stripped 2 bases from V and 4 bases from J, with 10 bases between. In nucleotides, the CDR3 is TGTGCCAGCAGCTTAAGGGGAGATTACAATGAGCAGTTCTTC. It is translated as CASSLRGDYNEQFF.

The chain uses TRBV12-3 or TRBV12-4 and TRBJ1-6, with D unresolved. V gave up 8 bases and J gave up 9 bases, with 11 bases separating them. The CDR3 length is 12 residues. The CDR3 sequence is CASGSQISPLHF. The CDR3 DNA is TGTGCCAGCGGGTCCCAGATTTCACCCCTCCACTTT.

This sequence joins TRBV19 and TRBJ2-5, with a possible D match to TRBD1 (6 bases). Looked up from germline, CDR1 is LNHDA and CDR2 is SQIVND (reference sequence). This CDR3 contains 17 residues. V lost 5 bases, J lost 2 bases, and 21 bases lay in between. CDR3 nucleotides: TGTGCCAGTAGTCCAATCGTCGGACAGTTAAAACAAGAGACCCAGTACTTC. Translating gives CASSPIVGQLKQETQYF.

The chain joins TRBV7-6 to TRBJ1-1; 9 bases fit TRBD1. The germline V gene encodes CDR1 SGHVS and CDR2 FNYEAQ. Trimming cost V 5 bases and J 7 bases; bases outside gene matches: 2. The CDR3 sequence is 12 residues long. The CDR3, as DNA: TGTGCCAGCAGCCTGACAGGGGGTGAAGCTTTCTTT. It is translated as CASSLTGGEAFF.

This clone has ten or more counts. The chain employs TRBV4-1 and TRBJ1-2; tentatively, D is TRBD1 (6 bases). Germline V CDR1 and CDR2: MGHRA, YSYEKL. With 2 bases removed from V and 6 bases from J, the gap between germline ends came to 19 bases. The CDR3 has 16 amino acids. Here the CDR3 reads CASSQPGQEKRDGYTF. CDR3 nucleotide sequence: TGCGCCAGCAGCCAACCGGGACAAGAAAAGAGGGATGGCTACACCTTC.

The chain joins TRBV9 to TRBJ2-1, with D possibly being TRBD1 or TRBD2 (5 bases each). Germline-derived CDR1 and CDR2 are SGDLS and YYNGEE. The CDR3 length is 17 residues. V lost 1 base, J lost 4 bases, and 18 bases lay in between. The CDR3 protein is CASSVRDGGGLYNEQFF. The CDR3 bases are TGTGCCAGCAGCGTACGGGACGGCGGCGGACTTTACAATGAGCAGTTCTTC.

The CDR3 protein is CATGVSRQTGGAFF. In DNA, the CDR3 is TGTGCTACAGGGGTATCAAGACAAACAGGGGGAGCTTTCTTT. The chain employs TRBV7-2 and TRBJ1-1, with TRBD1 matching over 8 bases. Germline V gene sequence: CDR1 SGHTA, CDR2 FQGNSA. This CDR3 comprises 14 residues.

The CDR3 is CASSIAAGETQYF. The CDR3 nucleotides read TGTGCCAGTAGTATAGCAGCAGGGGAGACCCAGTACTTC. The V gene is TRBV19, the J gene TRBJ2-5, with D perhaps TRBD1 (5 bases). This CDR3 has 13 amino acids. Deletions cut 1 base from V and 5 bases from J, with 8 bases between. Germline V CDR1 and CDR2: LNHDA, SQIVND (reference sequence).

This chain links TRBV7-2 with TRBJ1-2; D may be TRBD1 (5 bases). Germline CDR1 and CDR2: SGHTA and FQGNSA. This CDR3 spans 16 amino acids. Trimming pared 4 bases from V and 11 bases from J, leaving 26 bases between. The CDR3 DNA reads as TGTGCCAGCAGCTCACCCGCCGGGACGGCTCTTCGATGGTACACCTTC. As protein: CASSSPAGTALRWYTF.

The chain joins TRBV14 to TRBJ2-3, with 11 nucleotides matching TRBD2. Germline trimming cut 2 bases from V and 0 bases from J; bases unmatched to any gene: 1. Germline CDR1 and CDR2: SGHDN and FVKESK. The CDR3 contains 16 residues. This CDR3 is CASSQPSGGSTDTQYF. The CDR3 DNA is TGTGCCAGCAGCCAACCTAGCGGGGGGAGCACAGATACGCAGTATTTT.

The V and J genes are TRBV27 and TRBJ1-1; D might be TRBD1 (5 bases). The V end lost 4 bases, the J end lost 11 bases, and 14 bases lay between the germline ends. CDR3 length: 12 residues. Per the germline V gene, CDR1 is MNHEY and CDR2 is SMNVEV (reference sequence). The CDR3 DNA reads TGTGCCAGCAGTTCCCCCGGGGGAGTGGCTTTCTTT. Its translation is CASSSPGGVAFF.

This clone was counted a few times. The chain combines TRBV10-3 with TRBJ1-6; D ambiguous. The CDR3 spans 14 residues. V shed 2 bases and J shed 14 bases, with 16 bases lying between them. Germline loops: CDR1 ENHRY, CDR2 SYGVKD. CDR3 DNA: TGTGCCATCAGTGAGGGCTTACAACAGAACACCCTCCACTTT. Its protein product is CAISEGLQQNTLHF.

The chain couples TRBV4-1 to TRBJ1-6, with D uncertain. The CDR3 loop spans 16 amino acids. CDR1 MGHRA and CDR2 YSYEKL come from the germline V gene. V lost 1 base, J lost 12 bases, and 19 bases lay in between. The DNA for the CDR3 is TGCGCCAGCAGCCAAGTTACGGATCCCACCCCCGGACCCCTCCACTTT. It encodes CASSQVTDPTPGPLHF.

The gene calls are TRBV10-1 and TRBJ1-1; a weak D match, TRBD1 (6 bases). Trimming left V 6 bases short and J 0 bases short, with 11 bases between. Per the germline V gene, CDR1 is WNHNN and CDR2 is SYGVQD (reference sequence). The CDR3 is 14 residues long. The CDR3 region has the DNA TGCGCCAGCAGGCCAACAGGGATGAACACTGAAGCTTTCTTT. Its protein product is CASRPTGMNTEAFF.

The chain uses TRBV5-8 and TRBJ1-6, with D perhaps matching TRBD1 (6 bases). CDR3 length: 14 residues. Germline CDR1 is SGHTS and CDR2 is YDEGEE. The V end was cut by 3 bases, the J end by 9 bases, with 13 bases between. DNA of the CDR3: TGTGCCAGCAGCTCAGGGGATTTGAGTTCACCCCTCCACTTT. Protein: CASSSGDLSSPLHF.

The chain couples TRBV5-1 to TRBJ2-5, with a weak D call TRBD2 (5 bases). CDR1 is SGHRS and CDR2 is YFSETQ in the germline V gene. The CDR3 is made up of 14 amino acids. The germline V and J ends were trimmed by 4 bases and 1 base, with 11 bases remaining between them. CDR3 region: CASSPGSLQETQYF. The DNA for the CDR3 is TGCGCCAGCAGCCCGGGGAGTCTCCAAGAGACCCAGTACTTC.

With respect to this clone: One junction end disagrees with the germline gene, perhaps due to a read error. This chain links TRBV4-3 with TRBJ2-5; either TRBD1 or TRBD2 may supply D (5 bases each). The V gene's germline CDR1 is LGHNA and CDR2 YSLEER. The CDR3 sequence is 14 residues long. The CDR3 loop is CASSQVGDQETQYF. CDR3 nucleotides: TGCGCCAGCAGCCAAGTAGGGGACCAGGAGACCCAGTACTTC.